Listed below are T cell receptor beta chains from one sample, sequenced in a study of T cell responses to AZD1222 COVID-19 vaccine. Using immunoSEQ multiplex PCR, the repertoire was profiled, and TCRdb retains in-frame clones only, with some absent. The repertoire includes some 140,000 clones, more than 85% of them detected once, and approximately 2% sits in the top ten. Sequencing was performed on peripheral blood, taken 28 days after the second AZD1222 dose. Source of these receptors: an adult who received the AZD1222 COVID-19 vaccine. CDR3s leave out the opening cysteine and the closing phenylalanine or tryptophan. Part of the rows lack a size; the others show once, few, many or a class for expanded clones.

v_call	j_call	clone_size	cdr3_aa
TRBV6-5	TRBJ1-2	NA	ASSYSNRARSGYT
TRBV6-6	TRBJ1-1	NA	ASMVFGEGTEAF
TRBV5-1	TRBJ1-2	once	ASSPGGNYGYT
TRBV9	TRBJ2-1	NA	ASSGGTDLNNEQF
TRBV18	TRBJ1-1	once	ASSVGQNTEAF
TRBV29-1	TRBJ2-5	NA	SVAALAEEAQY
TRBV28	TRBJ2-5	once	ASTTQGLQETQY
TRBV27	TRBJ1-5	NA	ASRLDRRANQPQH
TRBV7-8	TRBJ1-4	NA	ASSLQGTNEKLF
TRBV5-6	TRBJ2-1	NA	ASSLIAGNRRQF